This T cell receptor (beta chain) was captured in a study of T cell changes during pregnancy in multiple sclerosis. The data were produced by immunoSEQ multiplex PCR, yet TCRdb's version contains in-frame clones alone and is incomplete. The top ten clones hold approximately 1.3% of a sample with roughly 84,000 clones, just over 90% of them seen once. The germline CDR1 and CDR2 sequences are ENHRY and SYGVKD. The V and J ends lost 0 bases and 0 bases, in that order; junction bases with no gene match: 4. This CDR3 is 18 amino acids long. V gene TRBV10-3 combines with J gene TRBJ2-3, with 12 bases identical to TRBD2. This TCR came from a female donor in good health, enrolled as a control in a pregnancy study. This specimen consisted of peripheral blood, obtained in the third trimester of pregnancy. The CDR3 is CAISESAGLAGSTDTQYF. DNA of the CDR3: TGTGCCATCAGTGAGTCGGCGGGACTAGCGGGTAGCACAGATACGCAGTATTTT.